The 27 T cell receptor beta chains reported below all come from one sample, sequenced in a study of breast tumors, draining lymph nodes, adjacent tissues. TCRdb independently ran MiXCR on the multiplex PCR reads; one entry per CDR3 protein. The sample includes tens of thousands of distinct CDR3 sequences, approximately 30% of them seen just once. Axillary draining lymph nodes of breast cancer patients supplied the node samples. The material sequenced was axillary lymph node tissue. The source is a female donor with breast cancer. Some clones in this sample may be carry-over from other donors' samples.

Ten or more counts support this clonotype. This may come from a read error, since a much larger clone is one base off. V usage is TRBV11-1 and J usage is TRBJ2-2, with 11 positions matching TRBD2. The V segment lost 3 bases and the J segment 4 bases; nucleotides outside the gene matches: 1. This CDR3 is built from 15 residues. The V gene's germline CDR1 is SGHAT and CDR2 FQDESV (reference sequence). CDR3 region: CASSLTSGTTGELFF. DNA of the CDR3: TGTGCCAGCAGCTTGACTAGCGGGACCACCGGGGAGCTGTTTTTT.

This clonotype has ten or more counts. The rearrangement joins TRBV5-6 to TRBJ2-5, with 7 bases identical to TRBD1. Germline lookup yields CDR1 SGHDT and CDR2 YYEEEE. This CDR3 has 13 residues. The V gene end was trimmed by 6 bases and the J gene end by 6 bases; junction bases not matched to a gene: 8. CDR3 sequence (DNA): TGTGCCAGCACAAGACAGGGTGTACAGACCCAGTACTTC. Protein product: CASTRQGVQTQYF.

In its sample, this clonotype was seen many times. V is TRBV6-6 and J is TRBJ2-4; D unclear. In germline, CDR1 is MNHNY, CDR2 SVGAGI (reference sequence). This CDR3 region has 14 residues. V was clipped by 5 bases and J by 1 base, with 9 bases between them. This chain's CDR3 is CASSEGSAKNIQYF. The CDR3 region has the DNA TGTGCCAGCAGTGAAGGTTCGGCCAAAAACATTCAGTACTTC.

This clonotype has more than one count but fewer than ten. A much larger clone is a single base away; this may be a read error. Written as DNA, the CDR3 is TGTGCCAGTAGTATAGCCGACGGGTATAATGAAAAACTGTTTTTT. The encoded protein is CASSIADGYNEKLFF. V is TRBV19 and J is TRBJ1-4, with D hard to call. The CDR3 length is 15 residues. V lost 1 base and J 4 bases, leaving 10 bases between the germline ends. Germline V CDR1 and CDR2: LNHDA, SQIVND (reference sequence).

This clonotype was recorded at least ten times. The chain uses TRBV13 and TRBJ2-1, with 8 bases fitting TRBD2. The CDR3 totals 15 residues. V lost 6 bases, J lost 3 bases, and 7 bases stayed unmatched. Per the germline V gene, CDR1 is PRHDT and CDR2 is FYEKMQ (reference sequence). CDR3 amino acids: CASRTGLEYYNEQFF. The DNA for the CDR3 is TGTGCCAGCAGGACGGGACTAGAATACTACAATGAGCAGTTCTTC.

On this clonotype: This likely comes from a read error, as the CDR3 has no conserved phenylalanine or tryptophan at its end. The chain couples TRBV20-1 to TRBJ2-7; the D gene could be TRBD1 or TRBD2 (5 bases each). Germline V gene sequence: CDR1 DFQATT, CDR2 SNEGSKA (reference sequence). V lost 4 bases, J lost 6 bases, and 28 bases lay in between. The CDR3 spans 17 residues. DNA for the CDR3: TGCAGTGCTAAAGCACGGGACGCCCCAGGCTCCCCTCGCGAGCAGTACCTC. Protein sequence: CSAKARDAPGSPREQYL.

For this clonotype: A junction boundary mismatches the germline segment, possibly from a read error. This chain uses TRBV7-3 with TRBJ2-7; 14 nucleotides align to TRBD2. Germline loops: CDR1 SGHTA, CDR2 FQGTGA. The CDR3 runs to 15 residues. CDR3 residues: CASSQGLAGAYEQHF. In DNA form, the CDR3 reads TGTGCCAGCAGCCAGGGACTAGCGGGAGCATACGAGCAGCACTTC.

This clonotype was counted ten times or more. This rearrangement joins TRBV2 to TRBJ2-1, with 9 bases identical to TRBD1. V was pared by 5 bases and J by 0 bases, with 2 bases of the junction left unmatched. CDR1 and CDR2 from the germline V gene are SNHLY and FYNNEI. The CDR3 covers 15 residues. CDR3 coding DNA: TGTGCCAGCAGTACGGACAGGGGCTCCTACAATGAGCAGTTCTTC. Its protein product is CASSTDRGSYNEQFF.

A note on this clonotype: A read error may explain this, as a much larger clone is one base away. This chain uses TRBV11-2 with TRBJ2-1, with D hard to call. The CDR3 spans 13 residues. V dropped 1 base and J dropped 9 bases, with 10 bases sitting between them. Germline V gene lookup returns CDR1 SGHAT and CDR2 FQNNGV. CDR3 protein: CASSLGGSTEQFF. The CDR3 DNA reads as TGTGCCAGCAGCTTAGGTGGGTCCACTGAGCAGTTCTTC.

On this clonotype itself: A single base separates this from a much larger clone, so it may be a read error. The chain joins TRBV5-1 to TRBJ2-5; the D gene is possibly TRBD1 (6 bases). Looked up from germline, CDR1 is SGHRS and CDR2 is YFSETQ. CDR3 length: 14 amino acids. CDR3 in DNA: TGCGCCAGCAGCTCACAGGGAGCCCAAGACACCCAGTACTTC. It specifies CASSSQGAQDTQYF.

This clonotype was counted many times. This chain joins TRBV27 and TRBJ1-5; D is perhaps TRBD1 (6 bases). Trimming pared 5 bases from V and 7 bases from J, leaving 15 bases between. Germline CDR1 is MNHEY and CDR2 is SMNVEV (reference sequence). The CDR3 loop spans 14 amino acids. This CDR3 is CASSQGWGGQPQHF. CDR3 nucleotides: TGTGCCAGCAGTCAAGGCTGGGGGGGCCAGCCCCAGCATTTT.

This clonotype showed up many times. CDR3 nucleotides: TGTGCCAGCAGCTTACTTGGGACTAGCGTTAATGAGCAGTTCTTC. Its protein product is CASSLLGTSVNEQFF. This chain connects TRBV7-3 to TRBJ2-1, with 10 bases fitting TRBD2. Germline V gene lookup returns CDR1 SGHTA and CDR2 FQGTGA. The CDR3 is made up of 15 amino acids. The J segment lost 7 bases and the V segment lost 2 bases, leaving 5 bases of the junction unmatched.

This clonotype showed up many times. The chain uses TRBV11-2 and TRBJ2-1; tentative D call: TRBD2 (5 bases). This CDR3 comprises 16 residues. The V and J ends lost 3 bases and 6 bases respectively, with 18 bases between them. Germline V gene lookup returns CDR1 SGHAT and CDR2 FQNNGV. CDR3 protein: CASSFRRLAFPNEQFF. The CDR3 region has the DNA TGTGCCAGCAGCTTCCGGAGGCTAGCTTTCCCCAATGAGCAGTTCTTC.

The chain carries TRBV11-2 and TRBJ2-7; 8 positions agree with TRBD1. V lost 7 bases and J lost 2; bases outside the gene matches: 4. Germline-derived CDR1 and CDR2 are SGHAT and FQNNGV. This CDR3 contains 13 residues. CDR3 protein: CASTGTGTYEQYF. The CDR3 coding sequence is TGTGCCAGCACCGGGACAGGCACCTACGAGCAGTACTTC.

The chain combines TRBV6-1 with TRBJ1-1; 9 nucleotides align to TRBD1. The CDR3 consists of 17 residues. Trimming at V came to 6 bases and at J to 2 bases, leaving 13 bases not matched to a gene. Germline loops: CDR1 MNHNS, CDR2 SASEGT. The CDR3 here is CASSVPPGTGKNTEAFF. The CDR3 coding sequence is TGTGCCAGCAGCGTTCCACCCGGGACAGGGAAAAACACTGAAGCTTTCTTT.

This clonotype was seen repeatedly, ten times or more. The rearrangement uses TRBV4-3 and TRBJ2-2, with 10 bases fitting TRBD2. CDR3 length: 15 amino acids. The germline gives CDR1 LGHNA, CDR2 YSLEER. Unmatched junction bases numbered 6, after V lost 5 bases and J lost 6 bases. CDR3 region: CASSVSGRLSGELFF. DNA of the CDR3: TGCGCCAGCAGCGTTAGCGGGAGGTTGTCCGGGGAGCTGTTTTTT.

This clonotype has a count of ten or more. The chain employs TRBV20-1 and TRBJ1-5; 10 nucleotides agree with TRBD1. V was pared by 6 bases and J by 7 bases, with 6 bases of the junction left unmatched. Germline V gives CDR1 DFQATT, CDR2 SNEGSKA (reference sequence). The CDR3 has 13 amino acids. DNA for the CDR3: TGCAGTGCAGAGACAGGGGGCTGGCAGCCCCAGCATTTT. It encodes CSAETGGWQPQHF.

The chain links TRBV20-1 to TRBJ2-1; 8 bases fit TRBD1. From germline, CDR1 is DFQATT and CDR2 SNEGSKA (reference sequence). V lost 0 bases and J lost 7; bases outside the gene matches: 8. The CDR3 runs to 15 residues. This chain's CDR3 is CSARDPTGAENEQFF. For the CDR3, the DNA is TGCAGTGCTAGAGATCCGACAGGGGCGGAAAATGAGCAGTTCTTC.

This clonotype was observed many times. This rearrangement joins TRBV18 to TRBJ1-2; tentatively, D is TRBD1 (5 bases). Germline-derived CDR1 and CDR2 are KGHSH and LQKENI. This CDR3 is 15 amino acids long. The V end was cut by 3 bases, the J end by 4 bases, with 15 bases between. The CDR3 spells CASSPGTLNVYGYTF. The CDR3 DNA follows: TGTGCCAGCTCACCGGGGACCCTCAACGTCTATGGCTACACCTTC.

In its sample, this clonotype was seen many times. The rearrangement links TRBV7-8 to TRBJ2-6, with D unclear. CDR1 is SGHVS and CDR2 is FQNEAQ in the germline V gene. Deletions cut 6 bases from V and 2 bases from J, with 11 bases between. The CDR3 contains 15 residues. CDR3 amino acids: CASSLWGAGANVLTF. The CDR3 region has the DNA TGTGCCAGCAGTTTGTGGGGTGCTGGGGCCAACGTCCTGACTTTC.

This clonotype was found once. The junction departs from the called germline gene at one end, perhaps through a read error. The genes are TRBV5-1 and TRBJ2-5, with 7 bases identical to TRBD2. CDR1 and CDR2 from the germline V gene are SGHRS and YFSETQ. The CDR3 is 14 amino acids. The CDR3 coding sequence is TGCGCCAGCAGCTTGGGTCAGGGAGGGGAAACCCGGTACTTC. The encoded protein is CASSLGQGGETRYF. Complete variable domain (other parts from reference TRBV5-1 and TRBJ2-5): KAGVTQTPRYLIKTRGQQVTLSCSPISGHRSVSWYQQTPGQGLQFLFEYFSETQRNKGNFPGRFSGRQFSNSRSEMNVSTLELGDSALYLCASSLGQGGETRYFGPGTRLLVL.

This clonotype ranks as medium-sized (0.01 to 0.1%). The genes are TRBV29-1 and TRBJ2-5; TRBD2 aligns across 7 bases. CDR3 length: 14 amino acids. V was clipped by 7 bases and J by 5 bases; unmatched bases: 13. CDR1 and CDR2 (germline): SQVTM, ANQGSEA. Here the CDR3 reads CSAPGGGKQETQYF. CDR3 coding DNA: TGCAGCGCTCCCGGCGGGGGAAAGCAGGAGACCCAGTACTTC. Full variable domain (outside the CDR3, taken from reference TRBV29-1 and TRBJ2-5): SAVISQKPSRDICQRGTSLTIQCQVDSQVTMMFWYRQQPGQSLTLIATANQGSEATYESGFVIDKFPISRPNLTFSTLTVSNMSPEDSSIYLCSAPGGGKQETQYFGPGTRLLVL.

The gene calls are TRBV4-2 and TRBJ1-4; no clear D. The germline V and J ends were trimmed by 4 bases and 8 bases, with 14 bases remaining between them. The germline gives CDR1 LGHNA, CDR2 YNFKEQ. The CDR3 runs to 14 residues. CDR3 amino acids: CASSPGGVREKLFF. Here the CDR3 DNA reads TGTGCCAGCAGCCCAGGTGGGGTCCGGGAAAAACTGTTTTTT.

This clonotype occurred many times. The rearrangement links TRBV27 to TRBJ2-7; D remains unclear. This CDR3 has 11 amino acids. Trimming took off 5 bases at V and 1 base at J, with 3 bases between the two ends. Germline CDR1 and CDR2: MNHEY and SMNVEV (reference sequence). CDR3 residues: CASSESYEQYF. The CDR3 region has the DNA TGTGCCAGCAGTGAATCCTACGAGCAGTACTTC.

The table lists this clonotype with many counts. This sequence joins TRBV7-2 and TRBJ2-5; the match to TRBD2 covers 12 bases. Germline CDR1 SGHTA, CDR2 FQGNSA. CDR3 length: 16 amino acids. J was trimmed by 5 bases and V by 1 base; bases with no gene match: 5. The CDR3 loop is CASSLGLAGAGETQYF. In nucleotides, the CDR3 is TGTGCCAGCAGCTTAGGACTAGCGGGAGCTGGGGAGACCCAGTACTTC.

This clonotype showed up just a few times. V gene TRBV29-1 combines with J gene TRBJ1-1; D possibly corresponds to TRBD1 (6 bases). The CDR3 covers 13 residues. Germline CDR1 reads SQVTM; CDR2 reads ANQGSEA. CDR3 loop: CTIFQGHNTEAFF. Written as DNA, the CDR3 is TGCACCATCTTCCAGGGACACAACACTGAAGCTTTCTTT.

This clonotype was seen ten or more times. V gene TRBV4-3 combines with J gene TRBJ2-2, with 7 nucleotides matching TRBD2. CDR1 is LGHNA, CDR2 YSLEER, per germline. CDR3 length equals 16 residues. V lost 4 bases to trimming and J lost 0 bases; unmatched junction nucleotides: 5. The CDR3 loop is CASSPGGMSNTGELFF. The CDR3 DNA follows: TGCGCCAGCAGCCCCGGGGGGATGTCGAACACCGGGGAGCTGTTTTTT.